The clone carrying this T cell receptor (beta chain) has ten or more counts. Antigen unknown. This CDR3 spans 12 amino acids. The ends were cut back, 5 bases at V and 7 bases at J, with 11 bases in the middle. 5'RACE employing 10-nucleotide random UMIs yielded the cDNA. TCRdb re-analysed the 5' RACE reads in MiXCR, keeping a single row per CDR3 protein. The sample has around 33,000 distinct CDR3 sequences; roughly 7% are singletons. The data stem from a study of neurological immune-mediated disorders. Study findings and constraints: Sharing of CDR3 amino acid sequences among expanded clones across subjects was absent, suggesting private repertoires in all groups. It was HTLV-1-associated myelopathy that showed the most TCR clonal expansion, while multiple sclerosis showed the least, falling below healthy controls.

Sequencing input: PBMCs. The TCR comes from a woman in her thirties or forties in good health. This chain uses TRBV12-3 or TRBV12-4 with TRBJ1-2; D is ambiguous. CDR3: CASSNTEGGYTF. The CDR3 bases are TGTGCCAGCAGTAATACAGAAGGTGGCTACACCTTC.